The clone carrying this T cell receptor (beta chain) is classed as medium-sized. Adjacent lung lacking atypia came from at least 2 cm beyond the tumor margin. This entry comes from a study of T cells in localized non-small cell lung cancer. Germline trimming cut 3 bases from V and 4 bases from J; bases unmatched to any gene: 13. The germline gives CDR1 SGDLS, CDR2 YYNGEE. The CDR3 is 17 residues long. Data came from immunoSEQ multiplex PCR; TCRdb stores just in-frame clones and leaves some out. The sample holds around 1,700 clones, 20% to 25% seen once. The source was normal lung tissue next to the tumor, collected before any cancer treatment. The clonotype originates from a man aged 18-55 years with stage I lung adenocarcinoma. The rearrangement joins TRBV9 to TRBJ2-7, with TRBD2 identical over 10 bases. CDR3 amino acids: CASSGRAGTSVSYEQYF. The CDR3 region has the DNA TGTGCCAGCAGCGGACGGGCCGGGACTAGCGTTAGTTACGAGCAGTACTTC.